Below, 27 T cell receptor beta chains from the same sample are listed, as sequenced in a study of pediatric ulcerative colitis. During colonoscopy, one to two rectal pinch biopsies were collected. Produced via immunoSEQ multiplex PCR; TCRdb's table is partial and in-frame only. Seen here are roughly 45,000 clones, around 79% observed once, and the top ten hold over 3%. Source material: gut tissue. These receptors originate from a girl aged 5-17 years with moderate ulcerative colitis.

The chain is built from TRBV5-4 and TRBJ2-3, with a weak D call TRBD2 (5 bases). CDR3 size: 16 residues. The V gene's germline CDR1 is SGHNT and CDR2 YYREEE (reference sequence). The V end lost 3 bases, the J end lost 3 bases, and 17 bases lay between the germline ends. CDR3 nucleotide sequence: TGTGCCAGCAGCTCCTCTGGACTCACGGGTACAGATACGCAGTATTTT. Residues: CASSSSGLTGTDTQYF.

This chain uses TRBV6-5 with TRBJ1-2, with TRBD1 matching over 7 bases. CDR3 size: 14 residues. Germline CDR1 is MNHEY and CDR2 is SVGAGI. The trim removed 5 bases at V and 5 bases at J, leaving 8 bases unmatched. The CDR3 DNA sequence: TGTGCCAGCAGTCGGACAGGAACCCTGTATGGCTACACCTTC. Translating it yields CASSRTGTLYGYTF.

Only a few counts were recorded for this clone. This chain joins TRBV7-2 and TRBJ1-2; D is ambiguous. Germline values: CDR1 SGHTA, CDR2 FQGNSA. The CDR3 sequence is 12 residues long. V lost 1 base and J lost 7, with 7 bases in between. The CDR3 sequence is CASSLEGLGYTF. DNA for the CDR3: TGTGCCAGCAGCTTAGAAGGGCTTGGCTACACCTTC.

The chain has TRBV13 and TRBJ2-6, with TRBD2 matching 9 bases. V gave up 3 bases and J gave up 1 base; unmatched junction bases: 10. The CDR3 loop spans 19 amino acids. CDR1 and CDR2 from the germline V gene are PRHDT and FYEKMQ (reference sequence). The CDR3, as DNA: TGTGCCAGCAGCTTTATTGCGGGGGGGCCAGGGTCTGGGGCCAACGTCCTGACTTTC. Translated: CASSFIAGGPGSGANVLTF.

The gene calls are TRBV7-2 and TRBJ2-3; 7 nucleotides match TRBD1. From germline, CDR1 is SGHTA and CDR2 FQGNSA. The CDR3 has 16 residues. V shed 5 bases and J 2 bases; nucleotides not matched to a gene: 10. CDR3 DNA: TGTGCCAGCAGCGGCCAACAGGGGTCCCCCACAGATACGCAGTATTTT. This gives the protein CASSGQQGSPTDTQYF.

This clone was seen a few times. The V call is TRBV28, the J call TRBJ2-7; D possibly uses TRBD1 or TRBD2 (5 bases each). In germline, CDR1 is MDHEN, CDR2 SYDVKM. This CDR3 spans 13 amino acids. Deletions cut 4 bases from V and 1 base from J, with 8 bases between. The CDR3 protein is CASSWGRSYEQYF. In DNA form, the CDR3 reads TGTGCCAGCAGTTGGGGACGGTCCTACGAGCAGTACTTC.

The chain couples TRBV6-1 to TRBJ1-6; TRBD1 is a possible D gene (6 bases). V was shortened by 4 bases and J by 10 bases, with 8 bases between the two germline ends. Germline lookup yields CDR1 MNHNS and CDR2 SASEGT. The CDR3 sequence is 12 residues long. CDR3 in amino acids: CASSGRGSPLHF. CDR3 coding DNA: TGTGCCAGCAGTGGCAGGGGATCACCCCTCCACTTT.

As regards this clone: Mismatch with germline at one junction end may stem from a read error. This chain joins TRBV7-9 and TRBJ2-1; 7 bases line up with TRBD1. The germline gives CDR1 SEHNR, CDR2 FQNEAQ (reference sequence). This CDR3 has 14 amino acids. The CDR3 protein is CASSSRSTTGNRVF. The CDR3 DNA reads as TGTGCCAGCAGCTCGCGCTCCACGACAGGGAATCGGGTCTTC.

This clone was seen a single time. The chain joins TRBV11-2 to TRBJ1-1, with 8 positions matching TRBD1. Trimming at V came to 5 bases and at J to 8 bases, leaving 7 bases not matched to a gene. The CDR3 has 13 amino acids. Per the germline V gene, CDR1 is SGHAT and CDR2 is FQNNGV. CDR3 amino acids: CASSPIRDREAFF. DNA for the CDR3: TGTGCCAGCAGCCCAATCCGGGACAGGGAAGCTTTCTTT.

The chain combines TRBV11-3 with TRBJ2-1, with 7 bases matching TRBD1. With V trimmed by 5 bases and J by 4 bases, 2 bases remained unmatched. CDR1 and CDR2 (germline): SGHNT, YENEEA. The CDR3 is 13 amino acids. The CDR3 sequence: CASSVGQYNEQFF. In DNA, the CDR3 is TGTGCCAGCAGCGTGGGACAGTACAATGAGCAGTTCTTC.

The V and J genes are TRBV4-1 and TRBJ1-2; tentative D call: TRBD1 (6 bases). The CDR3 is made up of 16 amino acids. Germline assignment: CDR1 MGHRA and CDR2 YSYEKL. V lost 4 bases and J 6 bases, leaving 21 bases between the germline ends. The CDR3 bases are TGCGCCAGCAGCCCCGGGACATCGGAGAAGTTTCATGGCTACACCTTC. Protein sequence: CASSPGTSEKFHGYTF.

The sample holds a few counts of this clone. The CDR3 DNA reads TGTGCCACCAGCAGCGGGACAATACAAGAGACCCAGTACTTC. Its protein product is CATSSGTIQETQYF. The chain couples TRBV15 to TRBJ2-5, with a weak D call TRBD1 (6 bases). There are 14 residues in the CDR3. With 3 bases removed from V and 2 bases from J, the gap between germline ends came to 10 bases. The V gene's germline CDR1 is LNHNV and CDR2 YYDKDF (reference sequence).

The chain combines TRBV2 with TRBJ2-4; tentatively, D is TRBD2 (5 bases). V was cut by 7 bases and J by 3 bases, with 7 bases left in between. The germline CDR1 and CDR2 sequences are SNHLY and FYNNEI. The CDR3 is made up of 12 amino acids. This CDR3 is CASMRDKNIQYF. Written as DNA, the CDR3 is TGTGCCAGCATGAGGGACAAAAACATTCAGTACTTC.

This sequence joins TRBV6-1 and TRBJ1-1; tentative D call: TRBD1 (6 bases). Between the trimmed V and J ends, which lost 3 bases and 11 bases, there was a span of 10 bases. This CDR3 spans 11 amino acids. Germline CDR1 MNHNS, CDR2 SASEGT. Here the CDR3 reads CASSEKGVAFF. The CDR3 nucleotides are TGTGCCAGCAGTGAGAAGGGGGTTGCTTTCTTT.

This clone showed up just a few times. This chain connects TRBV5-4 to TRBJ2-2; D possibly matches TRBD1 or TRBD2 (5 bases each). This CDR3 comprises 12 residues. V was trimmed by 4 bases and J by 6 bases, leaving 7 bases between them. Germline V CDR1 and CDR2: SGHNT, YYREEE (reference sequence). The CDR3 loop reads CASSPGPGELFF. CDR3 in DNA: TGTGCCAGCAGCCCGGGGCCCGGGGAGCTGTTTTTT.

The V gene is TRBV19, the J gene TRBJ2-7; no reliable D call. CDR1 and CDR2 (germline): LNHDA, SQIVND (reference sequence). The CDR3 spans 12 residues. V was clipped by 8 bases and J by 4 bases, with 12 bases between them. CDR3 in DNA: TGTGCCAGTTCATCCACCGGGTACGAGCAGTACTTC. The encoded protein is CASSSTGYEQYF. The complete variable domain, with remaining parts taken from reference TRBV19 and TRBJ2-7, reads DGGITQSPKYLFRKEGQNVTLSCEQNLNHDAMYWYRQDPGQGLRLIYYSQIVNDFQKGDIAEGYSVSREKKESFPLTVTSAQKNPTAFYLCASSSTGYEQYFGPGTRLTVT.

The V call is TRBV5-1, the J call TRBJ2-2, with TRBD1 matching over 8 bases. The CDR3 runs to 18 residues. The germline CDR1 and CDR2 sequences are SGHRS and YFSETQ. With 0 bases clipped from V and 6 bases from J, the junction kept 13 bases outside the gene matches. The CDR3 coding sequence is TGCGCCAGCAGCTTGGTAATCTCCAACAGGGGGAGAGCCGGGGAGCTGTTTTTT. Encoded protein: CASSLVISNRGRAGELFF.

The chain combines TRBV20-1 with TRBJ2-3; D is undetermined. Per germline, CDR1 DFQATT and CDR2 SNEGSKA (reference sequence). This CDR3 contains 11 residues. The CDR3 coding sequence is TGCATGGCCGTGATTGTCGATACGCAGTATTTT. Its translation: CMAVIVDTQYF.

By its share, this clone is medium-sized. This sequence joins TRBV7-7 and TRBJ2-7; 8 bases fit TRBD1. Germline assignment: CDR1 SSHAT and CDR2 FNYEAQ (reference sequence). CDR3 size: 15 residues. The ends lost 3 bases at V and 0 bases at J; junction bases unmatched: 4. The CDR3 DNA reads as TGTGCCAGCAGCTTCGGACAGGGCACCTCCTACGAGCAGTACTTC. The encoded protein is CASSFGQGTSYEQYF. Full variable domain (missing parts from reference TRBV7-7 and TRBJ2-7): GAGVSQSPRYKVTKRGQDVTLRCDPISSHATLYWYQQALGQGPEFLTYFNYEAQPDKSGLPSDRFSAERPEGSISTLTIQRTEQRDSAMYRCASSFGQGTSYEQYFGPGTRLTVT.

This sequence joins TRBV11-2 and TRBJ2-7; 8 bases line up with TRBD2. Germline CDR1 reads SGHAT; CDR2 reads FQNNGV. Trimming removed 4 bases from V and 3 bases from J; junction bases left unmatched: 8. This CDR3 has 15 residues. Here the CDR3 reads CASSYGLAKLYEQYF. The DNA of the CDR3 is TGTGCCAGCAGCTACGGACTAGCAAAACTCTACGAGCAGTACTTC.

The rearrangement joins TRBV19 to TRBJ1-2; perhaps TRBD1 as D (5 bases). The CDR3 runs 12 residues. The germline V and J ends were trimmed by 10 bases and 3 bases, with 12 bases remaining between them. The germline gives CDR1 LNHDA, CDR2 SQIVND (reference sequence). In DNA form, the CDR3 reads TGTGCCACAAACGCGGGGCACTATGGCTACACCTTC. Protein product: CATNAGHYGYTF.

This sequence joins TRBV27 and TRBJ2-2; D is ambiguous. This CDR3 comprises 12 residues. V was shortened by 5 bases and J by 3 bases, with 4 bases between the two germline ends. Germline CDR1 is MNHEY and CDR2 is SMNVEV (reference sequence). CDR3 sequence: CASSEYTGELFF. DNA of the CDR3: TGTGCCAGCAGTGAGTACACCGGGGAGCTGTTTTTT.

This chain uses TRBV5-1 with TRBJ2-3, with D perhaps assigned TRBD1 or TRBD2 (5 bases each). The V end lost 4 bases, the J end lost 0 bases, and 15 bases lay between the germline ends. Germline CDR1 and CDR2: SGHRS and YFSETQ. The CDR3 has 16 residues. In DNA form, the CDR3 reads TGCGCCAGCAGCCGCCAGGGACCCTTAAGCACAGATACGCAGTATTTT. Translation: CASSRQGPLSTDTQYF.

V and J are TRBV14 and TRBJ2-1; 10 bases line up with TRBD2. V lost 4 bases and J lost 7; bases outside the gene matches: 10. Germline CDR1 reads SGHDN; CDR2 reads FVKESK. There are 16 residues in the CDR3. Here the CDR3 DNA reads TGTGCCAGCAGCCGCCCCGGCGGACTAGCGGTGAATGAGCAGTTCTTC. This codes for CASSRPGGLAVNEQFF.

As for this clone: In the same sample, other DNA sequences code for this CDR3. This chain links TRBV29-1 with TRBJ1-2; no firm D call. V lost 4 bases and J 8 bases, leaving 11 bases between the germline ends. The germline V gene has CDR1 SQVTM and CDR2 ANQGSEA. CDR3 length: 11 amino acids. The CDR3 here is CSVVGGNGYTF. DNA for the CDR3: TGCAGCGTTGTGGGAGGGAACGGCTACACCTTC. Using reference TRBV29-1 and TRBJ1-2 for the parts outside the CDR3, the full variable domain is SAVISQKPSRDICQRGTSLTIQCQVDSQVTMMFWYRQQPGQSLTLIATANQGSEATYESGFVIDKFPISRPNLTFSTLTVSNMSPEDSSIYLCSVVGGNGYTFGSGTRLTVV.

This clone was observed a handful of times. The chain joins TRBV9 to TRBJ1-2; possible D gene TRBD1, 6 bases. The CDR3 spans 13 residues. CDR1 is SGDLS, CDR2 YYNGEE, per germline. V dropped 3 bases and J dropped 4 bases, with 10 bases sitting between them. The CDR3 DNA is TGTGCCAGCAGCGCCGGACAGATCTATGGCTACACCTTC. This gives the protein CASSAGQIYGYTF.

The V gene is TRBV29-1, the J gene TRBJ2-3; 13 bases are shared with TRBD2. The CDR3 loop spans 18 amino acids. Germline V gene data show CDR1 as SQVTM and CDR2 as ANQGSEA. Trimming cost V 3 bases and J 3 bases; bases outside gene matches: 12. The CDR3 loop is CSVEGLAGFSRETDTQYF. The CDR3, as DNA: TGCAGCGTTGAGGGACTAGCGGGATTTTCAAGAGAGACAGATACGCAGTATTTT.